This section outlines one T cell receptor (beta chain) sequence together with its context. Its antigen is undetermined. This specimen belongs to a study of immune evolution from preneoplasia to lung adenocarcinoma. Study conclusions and caveats: Later-stage lesions appeared to have more T cells, more diversity, less clonality. Top clone frequencies peaked in normal lung, apparently declining through invasive adenocarcinoma.

The method was immunoSEQ multiplex PCR; TCRdb's version includes in-frame clones alone and lacks a portion of them. Here the sample spans several thousand clones, 60% to 80% being singletons. Patient tissue came from resections in Japan or China, 2014–2017. H&E slides confirmed each diagnosis, reviewed by two pathologists independently. This CDR3 is 13 amino acids long. Germline assignment: CDR1 SGHTA and CDR2 FQGTGA. V was trimmed by 4 bases and J by 7 bases, leaving 11 bases between them. Sequencing was carried out using FFPE adjacent normal lung tissue. This sequence joins TRBV7-3 and TRBJ1-5; no clear D gene. The source is a person in their sixties or seventies with lung adenocarcinoma. The CDR3 bases are TGTGCCAGCAGCTCCCTTTCCGGCCAGCCCCAGCATTTT. Residues: CASSSLSGQPQHF. Combining the CDR3 with reference TRBV7-3 and TRBJ1-5 gives the whole variable domain GAGVSQTPSNKVTEKGKYVELRCDPISGHTALYWYRQSLGQGPEFLIYFQGTGAADDSGLPNDRFFAVRPEGSVSTLKIQRTERGDSAVYLCASSSLSGQPQHFGDGTRLSIL.